This record concerns one T cell receptor (beta chain) sequence. The repertoire was sequenced with immunoSEQ multiplex PCR; TCRdb's copy has only in-frame clones and lacks some. The table shows fewer than 300,000 clones, with around 87% occurring only once. The CDR3 is 16 amino acids. Germline V gene data show CDR1 as LNHDA and CDR2 as SQIVND (reference sequence). V was pared by 3 bases and J by 10 bases, with 12 bases of the junction left unmatched. The sample originates from a study of blood T cell repertoires in COVID-19. Study in general: The study drew acute and convalescent COVID-19 samples from the United States, Italy and Spain. T cells, B-cell-depleted T cells, or PBMCs provided the cDNA or gDNA that served as material.

This chain connects TRBV19 to TRBJ2-1; 10 bases match TRBD1. The sequence was collected from a woman in her forties or fifties with acute or convalescent COVID-19. Material: peripheral blood. CDR3 in amino acids: CASSMSPRDRGPEQFF. The CDR3 coding sequence is TGTGCCAGTAGTATGTCCCCCCGGGACAGGGGACCCGAGCAGTTCTTC. Filled out from reference TRBV19 and TRBJ2-1, the complete variable domain reads DGGITQSPKYLFRKEGQNVTLSCEQNLNHDAMYWYRQDPGQGLRLIYYSQIVNDFQKGDIAEGYSVSREKKESFPLTVTSAQKNPTAFYLCASSMSPRDRGPEQFFGPGTRLTVL.